The subject of this entry is one TCR beta chain. The repertoire was sequenced with immunoSEQ multiplex PCR; TCRdb's copy has only in-frame clones and lacks some. The repertoire holds around 91,000 clones, with roughly 89% as singletons. The data stem from a study of T cells in localized non-small cell lung cancer. The CDR3 totals 14 residues. CDR1 is SGHDN, CDR2 FVKESK, per germline. Unmatched junction bases numbered 3, after V lost 4 bases and J lost 2 bases. The chain has TRBV14 and TRBJ2-7, with 9 bases aligning to TRBD2. The receptor's source is a man between 40 and 75 years old with stage I squamous cell lung carcinoma. Source: peripheral blood, taken before any cancer treatment. DNA for the CDR3: TGTGCCAGCAGCCTTGAGCGGGGGGCCTACGAGCAGTACTTC. It specifies CASSLERGAYEQYF.